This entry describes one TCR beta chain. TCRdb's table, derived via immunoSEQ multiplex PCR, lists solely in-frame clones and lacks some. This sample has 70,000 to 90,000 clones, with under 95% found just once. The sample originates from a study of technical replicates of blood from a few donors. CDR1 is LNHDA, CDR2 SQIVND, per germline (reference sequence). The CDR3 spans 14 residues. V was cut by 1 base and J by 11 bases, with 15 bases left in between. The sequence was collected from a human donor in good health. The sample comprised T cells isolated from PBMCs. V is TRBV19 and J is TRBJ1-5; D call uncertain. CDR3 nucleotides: TGTGCCAGTAGTATAGCCCACAGTACGAGAGCCCAGCATTTT. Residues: CASSIAHSTRAQHF.